This TCR beta chain appears in the sequencing data of a study of blood T cell repertoires in COVID-19 (dated by TCRdb to the early 2020s). Context from the whole study: Samples covering the acute and convalescent phases of COVID-19 were provided by collaborators in the United States, Italy and Spain. The material from the prospective study consisted of cDNA or gDNA derived from T cells, B-cell-depleted T cells, or PBMCs. Where HLA class I and class II types were available, the types were taken from metadata supplied by the sample provider, not from assay-based typing. Deeply sampled blood TCRbeta repertoires from subjects exposed to, actively infected with, or recovered from COVID-19 were included in the dataset. A de-identified subject ID, COVID-19 status, age in years and sex were almost always included in the sample metadata. Samples were obtained from the ongoing ImmuneRACE study (first 160 participants) and from about 1,300 subjects provided by 6 global collaborators. The repertoires were made available in a free public database intended to serve as a resource for research on the immune response to SARS-CoV-2.

Germline trimming: 6 bases from V, 0 bases from J; junction bases outside gene matches: 10. From cysteine to phenylalanine, the CDR3 is 16 amino acids long. The sequence is cut down to CDR3 DNA, 48 bases in frame from base 1. For CDR1 and CDR2, the germline V gene lists SGHDT and YYEEEE. TCRbeta CDR3 regions were amplified from genomic DNA by means of the immunoSEQ Assay, a bias-controlled multiplex PCR. The original methods were these. The number of nucleated cells in each sample was estimated by amplification of reference gene primers within the assay. To quantify the absolute abundance of each unique TCRbeta CDR3 rearrangement, sequence reads were collapsed and filtered. Productive Simpson clonality was computed per sample as the square root of Simpson's diversity index over productive rearrangements. TCRdb provides this immuneACCESS table in a form limited to in-frame rearrangements. Some clones are lacking; in checked studies, under half of them reflect an unresolved V gene, and why the rest are absent is not known. The V and J calls and clone size are taken from that table; D and trimming were inferred from the DNA. The sample profile shows about 57,000 clones; approximately 82% of them were found once. Approximately 7.7% of the sample is taken by the ten largest.

The collaborating institutions used their own protocols to collect whole blood in K2EDTA tubes. For TCRbeta analysis, collaborators shipped samples as frozen whole blood, isolated PBMCs, or DNA extracted from either of those sample types. Study-wide conclusions, independent of this receptor: Clinical and demographic metadata were provided uncurated, with the amount varying by source and participant.

This clone has just one count. Its antigen remains undetermined. One base away there is no much larger clone; base qualities are not given. The chain couples TRBV5-6 to TRBJ2-7, and TRBD1 aligns with 9 junction nucleotides. This receptor was obtained from a woman older than 75 with acute or convalescent COVID-19. The specimen sequenced was peripheral blood. The DNA reads as follows: TGTGCCAGCACGGAGGGACAGGGCACTTACTCCTACGAGCAGTACTTC. This yields the protein CASTEGQGTYSYEQYF.